Shown below are 14 T cell receptor beta chains from a single sample sequenced in a study of OX40 agonist ivuxolimab in advanced cancers. The table came from immunoSEQ multiplex PCR; TCRdb's copy has only in-frame clones and leaves some out. The sample carries 20,000 to 25,000 clones, 85% recorded once. The sample in question was CD4+ or CD8+ T cells sorted from blood, obtained in a trial of the OX40 agonist ivuxolimab. These receptors all stem from an adult with an advanced solid tumor such as melanoma, head and neck, liver or kidney cancer.

The chain uses TRBV6-5 and TRBJ2-6; the D gene is possibly TRBD1 (6 bases). Germline-derived CDR1 and CDR2 are MNHEY and SVGAGI. Trimming removed 6 bases from V and 0 bases from J, with 9 bases in between. This CDR3 comprises 15 residues. The CDR3, as DNA: TGTGCCAGCAGGCTCAGGGGCTCTGGGGCCAACGTCCTGACTTTC. Protein product: CASRLRGSGANVLTF.

This chain joins TRBV19 and TRBJ2-2; 10 bases map to TRBD2. CDR3 length equals 16 residues. J lost 3 bases, V lost 4 bases, and 5 bases had no gene match. Per germline, CDR1 LNHDA and CDR2 SQIVND (reference sequence). The CDR3 DNA follows: TGTGCCAGTAGTACCTCTAGCGGGGGCCACACCGGGGAGCTGTTTTTT. This encodes CASSTSSGGHTGELFF.

A few counts support this clone. V usage is TRBV6-6 and J usage is TRBJ1-1; D not certain. The ends were cut back, 7 bases at V and 5 bases at J, with 14 bases in the middle. CDR1 and CDR2 from the germline V gene are MNHNY and SVGAGI (reference sequence). The CDR3 totals 13 residues. This chain's CDR3 is CASTRAGGTEAFF. In DNA form, the CDR3 reads TGTGCCAGCACCCGGGCGGGAGGGACTGAAGCTTTCTTT.

The chain employs TRBV10-3 and TRBJ2-5; TRBD1 agrees at 7 bases. Germline V lookup: CDR1 ENHRY, CDR2 SYGVKD. Losses at the gene ends were 2 bases for V and 4 bases for J; bases not matched to a gene: 13. The CDR3 consists of 17 residues. The CDR3 DNA is TGTGCCATCAGTGAGATCCGAGGACAGGTCACGAGAGAGACCCAGTACTTC. Translated: CAISEIRGQVTRETQYF.

This clone was detected only once. CDR3 DNA sequence: TGTGCCAGCAGCCGGGCCCAACCCACAGATACGCAGTATTTT. It translates to CASSRAQPTDTQYF. The chain links TRBV7-9 to TRBJ2-3; D remains unclear. The germline V and J ends were trimmed by 5 bases and 2 bases, with 11 bases remaining between them. This CDR3 has 14 amino acids. From germline, CDR1 is SEHNR and CDR2 FQNEAQ (reference sequence).

A single count supports this clone. V gene TRBV29-1 combines with J gene TRBJ2-2; 9 nucleotides agree with TRBD2. The germline V gene has CDR1 SQVTM and CDR2 ANQGSEA. V lost 5 bases to trimming and J lost 5 bases; unmatched junction nucleotides: 3. This CDR3 is 13 amino acids long. CDR3 amino acids: CSVMAGGTGELFF. CDR3 in DNA: TGCAGCGTTATGGCGGGAGGGACCGGGGAGCTGTTTTTT.

J is TRBJ2-3 and V is TRBV6-4; perhaps TRBD2 as D (5 bases). The CDR3 has 16 residues. V lost 6 bases and J 0 bases, leaving 16 bases between the germline ends. Looked up from germline, CDR1 is MRHNA and CDR2 is SNTAGT. DNA of the CDR3: TGTGCCAGCAGCCAAGAGGCTAGCCTCAGCACAGATACGCAGTATTTT. This sequence encodes CASSQEASLSTDTQYF.

The chain combines TRBV4-2 with TRBJ1-5; 8 bases align to TRBD1. The trim removed 0 bases at V and 7 bases at J, leaving 8 bases unmatched. Germline loops: CDR1 LGHNA, CDR2 YNFKEQ. The CDR3 runs 16 residues. The CDR3 nucleotides are TGTGCCAGCAGCCAAGATCTGACAGGGGCCAGCCAGCCCCAGCATTTT. Amino acids: CASSQDLTGASQPQHF.

The rearrangement uses TRBV15 and TRBJ1-4; D possibly corresponds to TRBD1 (5 bases). V was cut by 5 bases and J by 8 bases, with 9 bases left in between. There are 12 residues in the CDR3. The V gene's germline CDR1 is LNHNV and CDR2 YYDKDF (reference sequence). The CDR3 region is CATSLGEEKLFF. CDR3 DNA sequence: TGTGCCACCAGCTTGGGGGAGGAAAAACTGTTTTTT.

The chain joins TRBV11-3 to TRBJ2-5, with TRBD2 as a possible D gene (6 bases). This CDR3 has 13 amino acids. Germline V gene lookup returns CDR1 SGHNT and CDR2 YENEEA. V lost 2 bases and J lost 4, with 8 bases in between. CDR3 sequence reads: CASSLSGSETQYF. CDR3 nucleotides: TGTGCCAGCAGCTTAAGCGGGTCAGAGACCCAGTACTTC. Complete variable domain (other parts from reference TRBV11-3 and TRBJ2-5): EAGVVQSPRYKIIEKKQPVAFWCNPISGHNTLYWYLQNLGQGPELLIRYENEEAVDDSQLPKDRFSAERLKGVDSTLKIQPAELGDSAVYLCASSLSGSETQYFGPGTRLLVL.

The chain combines TRBV5-1 with TRBJ1-3; D is ambiguous. Germline loops: CDR1 SGHRS, CDR2 YFSETQ. The CDR3 is 16 residues long. V was shortened by 0 bases and J by 0 bases, with 10 bases between the two germline ends. The CDR3 sequence: CASSLAHSLSGNTIYF. In DNA form, the CDR3 reads TGCGCCAGCAGCTTGGCTCATTCTCTCTCTGGAAACACCATATATTTT.

The rearrangement links TRBV10-3 to TRBJ2-2; maybe TRBD1 (6 bases). The V and J ends lost 6 bases and 0 bases respectively, with 11 bases between them. The germline V gene has CDR1 ENHRY and CDR2 SYGVKD. CDR3 length: 15 amino acids. The CDR3: CAISFRGSNTGELFF. DNA of the CDR3: TGTGCCATCAGCTTCAGGGGCTCGAACACCGGGGAGCTGTTTTTT.

The rearrangement uses TRBV2 and TRBJ2-1; D could derive from TRBD1 or TRBD2 (6 bases each). This CDR3 is built from 15 residues. CDR1 SNHLY and CDR2 FYNNEI come from the germline V gene. The V and J ends lost 7 bases and 0 bases respectively, with 13 bases between them. The CDR3 reads CASKGGISSYNEQFF. CDR3 coding DNA: TGTGCCAGCAAGGGGGGAATCAGCTCCTACAATGAGCAGTTCTTC.

This clone has a single count. The V gene is TRBV19, the J gene TRBJ2-2; 10 bases line up with TRBD1. V lost 5 bases, J lost 2 bases, and 11 bases stayed unmatched. The CDR3 is made up of 18 amino acids. From germline, CDR1 is LNHDA and CDR2 SQIVND (reference sequence). CDR3 bases: TGTGCCAGTAGTCCGGGGACAGGGGCGAATCTTAACACCGGGGAGCTGTTTTTT. The encoded protein is CASSPGTGANLNTGELFF.